This section outlines one TCR beta chain sequence together with its context. Antigen: not known. The data were obtained in a study of T cells in Graves' hyperthyroidism and ophthalmopathy. General study results and limits: Before onset, by a median of approximately 6.8 months, the model predicted ophthalmopathy. From stable hyperthyroidism, ophthalmopathy was separated by a 13 V-J model.

Subjects with ophthalmopathy showed a Clinical Activity Score no lower than 3, a NOSPECS grade no lower than 4, and a duration shorter than 3 months. Together with thyroid ultrasound, orbital computed tomography, serum thyroxine and TRAb, clinical symptoms were used for diagnoses. This CDR3 has 18 amino acids. The germline V gene has CDR1 MNHNS and CDR2 SASEGT. With V trimmed by 6 bases and J by 0 bases, 14 bases remained unmatched. Using RNA transcripts as the source, TCR beta CDR3 regions were amplified. HTBI primers were the set used in a first-round RT-PCR of the TCR CDR3. TCRdb re-derived calls from the multiplex PCR reads in MiXCR, one entry per CDR3 protein. The profile shows a few hundred thousand distinct CDR3 sequences, roughly 22% of them singletons.

This chain links TRBV6-1 with TRBJ1-2, with 9 bases lining up with TRBD1. This TCR was recovered from a woman aged 65 to 85 with Graves' ophthalmopathy. Sequenced input: blood. Here the CDR3 DNA reads TGTGCCAGCAGAGTTTTTCCCGGACAGGGGCGACCTAACTATGGCTACACCTTC. Translation: CASRVFPGQGRPNYGYTF.